Included here is one T cell receptor (beta chain) sequence, with context. Its antigen specificity is not known. Base qualities are missing; no much larger clone stands one base away. This entry is derived from a study of blood T cells in healthy people across ages (dated by TCRdb to between 2014 and 2017). At the level of the whole study: In model experiments, template switching captured about one uniquely barcoded TCR beta cDNA molecule for every two T cells. To avoid experimental bias, donors of different ages were spread randomly across the sequencing lanes. The donors were divided into four age groups: young (average around 17 years), middle-aged (almost 40), aged (approximately 62) and long-lived (roughly 88). Using deep sequencing normalized with unique cDNA molecular identifiers, the study measured how TCR beta repertoire diversity changes with age. The study analyzed two additional independent replicas of 1 million unique cDNA reads from the same blood draw for two donors, one aged 18 to 30 and one aged 80 or older. What the study reported, not specific to this receptor: The percentage of naive T cells measured by flow cytometry correlated strongly with observed TCR beta diversity. Because the CMV infection status of the donors was unknown, age-related changes in expanded clonotypes may potentially have been confounded. Estimates of total diversity based on one million sequenced T cells were considered lower bounds and underestimates. Observed TCR beta diversity per million T cells fell roughly linearly with age, and a significant reduction was already apparent by age roughly 40. Since profiling was done on bulk unsorted PBMCs, naive and antigen-experienced compartments could not be conclusively compared. Compared with the aged group, more naive CD4+ T cells, fewer expanded clones and increased TCR diversity were shown by the long-lived group, suggesting age selection.

The method behind the library was 5' RACE. Sequencing relied on an Illumina HiSeq 2500. The second PCR ran for about 6 to 12 cycles and used a J-beta primer mix along with a sample-barcoded 5' primer. Each TCR beta cDNA molecule received a unique molecular identifier from a template-switch 5' adaptor carrying 12 random nucleotides. Each sample yielded at least 2.5 million CDR3-containing paired-end reads. First-strand cDNA was synthesized from all RNA with the Mint cDNA synthesis kit, primed by a TRBC-specific oligonucleotide. Following uracil-DNA glycosylase treatment, all cDNA underwent a first 18-cycle PCR with the universal primers M1SS and BC2_uni_R. The authors' analysis ran thus. For normalization, 1 million high-quality reads, each with a distinct molecular identifier, were randomly selected from each sample. Instead of being binned into consensus sequences, reads that shared molecular identifiers were thrown out. MiTCR, run with a Q25 quality threshold and the strictest error-elimination algorithm, handled CDR3 identification, clonotype clustering and error correction. A nonparametric unseen species model with Euler transformation was used to estimate a lower bound on total TCR beta diversity. The public reads were quality trimmed at Q25 with fastp and then assembled into clones with MiXCR by TCRdb, keeping productive beta chains. Each CDR3 protein appears once, grouped with its most common genes and DNA. None of the V and J calls come from the authors' own analysis; TCRdb made them. The sample table shows 800,000 to 950,000 distinct CDR3 sequences, and roughly 52% are seen once. Together, the top ten hold 13% of the sample.

In the germline V gene (reference sequence), CDR1 corresponds to PRHDT and CDR2 to FYEKMQ. Ends trimmed: V by 5 bases, J by 3 bases; bases unmatched to a gene: 9. The cysteine opens and the phenylalanine closes a CDR3 of 15 amino acids. Just the 45-base CDR3 DNA is kept, in frame starting at base 1. The 39 donors, aged about 6 to 100 years, were systemically healthy Caucasian individuals from Russia. About 9.1 milliliters of peripheral blood were collected from each donor into EDTA-treated Vacutainer tubes. Ficoll-Paque density-gradient centrifugation was used to isolate PBMCs, with at least 6.5 million per sample. Total RNA was extracted from PBMCs with Trizol reagent, with at least 5 micrograms obtained per sample. For every donor, flow cytometry on a PBMC aliquot measured the percentage of naive CD45RAhigh/CD27high T cells.

This clonotype was obtained from a man in his thirties or forties in good health. The chain uses TRBV13 and TRBJ1-1; 7 middle bases align to TRBD1. Sequencing input: blood. The CDR3 protein: CASSGNRQGDTEAFF. The nucleotide sequence is TGTGCCAGCAGCGGGAATAGACAGGGTGACACTGAAGCTTTCTTT. Beyond the CDR3, the reference TRBV13 and TRBJ1-1 genes provide the residues; the full variable domain reads: AAGVIQSPRHLIKEKRETATLKCYPIPRHDTVYWYQQGPGQDPQFLISFYEKMQSDKGSIPDRFSAQQFSDYHSELNMSSLELGDSALYFCASSGNRQGDTEAFFGQGTRLTVV.